This is a list of T cell receptor beta chains from one sample in a study of shared clonotypes between healthy human individuals. Only in-frame clones appear in the TCRdb table, and some are missing; sequencing was by immunoSEQ multiplex PCR. The table shows approximately 82,000 clones, with 62% occurring only once. Sequencing input: memory CD8+ T cells sorted from blood. The receptors were gathered from a man aged 25-45 years in good health. CDR3s include the opening cysteine and the closing phenylalanine or tryptophan. A D gene is named only where the DNA matches it firmly. Clone sizes are given selectively: once, few, many, or a class where the clone is expanded.

d_gene: .
abundance: few
j_gene: TRBJ2-7
len: 16
v_gene: TRBV7-9
CDR3nt: TGTGCCAGCAGCTTAATGGGGGCTGTGGGATTAGACGAGCAGTACTTC
CDR3aa: CASSLMGAVGLDEQYF

d_gene: .
abundance: .
j_gene: TRBJ2-7
len: 12
v_gene: TRBV30
CDR3nt: TGTGCCTGGAGTGAAGGGATGTACGAGCAGTACTTC
CDR3aa: CAWSEGMYEQYF

d_gene: .
abundance: .
j_gene: TRBJ2-7
len: 14
v_gene: TRBV4-2
CDR3nt: TGTGCCAGCAGCCAAGGGACAGAGACCTACGAGCAGTACTTC
CDR3aa: CASSQGTETYEQYF

d_gene: .
abundance: .
j_gene: TRBJ1-2
len: 15
v_gene: TRBV7-9
CDR3nt: TGTGCCAGCAGCCTACTCGAGGGGGTGGACTATGGCTACACCTTC
CDR3aa: CASSLLEGVDYGYTF

d_gene: .
abundance: .
j_gene: TRBJ2-3
len: 15
v_gene: TRBV6-4
CDR3nt: TGTGCCAGCAGTGTGGAGCGGAGGGGTACAGATACGCAGTATTTT
CDR3aa: CASSVERRGTDTQYF

d_gene: TRBD1
abundance: once
j_gene: TRBJ1-5
len: 15
v_gene: TRBV5-6
CDR3nt: TGTGCCAGCAGCGCACCCGGGACAGTCGACCCTCCCCAGCATTTT
CDR3aa: CASSAPGTVDPPQHF

d_gene: TRBD2
abundance: .
j_gene: TRBJ2-3
len: 16
v_gene: TRBV5-4
CDR3nt: TGTGCCAGCAGCTTATATAGCGGGACTAGCACAGATACGCAGTATTTT
CDR3aa: CASSLYSGTSTDTQYF

d_gene: TRBD2
abundance: .
j_gene: TRBJ2-7
len: 15
v_gene: TRBV28
CDR3nt: TGTGCCAGCAGTCCCCCGGCGGGAGAATCCTACGAGCAGTACTTC
CDR3aa: CASSPPAGESYEQYF

d_gene: TRBD1
abundance: many
j_gene: TRBJ1-1
len: 14
v_gene: TRBV16
CDR3nt: TGTGCCAGCAGCTTACGGACAGGGGTCACTGAAGCTTTCTTT
CDR3aa: CASSLRTGVTEAFF

d_gene: .
abundance: few
j_gene: TRBJ2-7
len: 12
v_gene: TRBV16
CDR3nt: TGTGCCAGCAGCCAAAGTCTGTACGAGCAGTACTTC
CDR3aa: CASSQSLYEQYF

d_gene: .
abundance: .
j_gene: TRBJ1-2
len: 15
v_gene: TRBV7-9
CDR3nt: TGTGCCAGCAGCTTGGGACCCAGGGCTAACTATGGCTACACCTTC
CDR3aa: CASSLGPRANYGYTF

d_gene: .
abundance: many
j_gene: TRBJ1-2
len: 16
v_gene: TRBV6-4
CDR3nt: TGTGCCAGCAGTGACTCGTTGGGGGCCCCTAAAGATGGCTACACCTTC
CDR3aa: CASSDSLGAPKDGYTF

d_gene: .
abundance: .
j_gene: TRBJ2-7
len: 15
v_gene: TRBV27
CDR3nt: TGTGCCAGCAGTCCGGGACTCGCCAGCTCCTACGAGCAGTACTTC
CDR3aa: CASSPGLASSYEQYF

d_gene: .
abundance: many
j_gene: TRBJ2-1
len: 19
v_gene: TRBV7-8
CDR3nt: TGTGCCAGCAGCCTCGGCTTCAGTGGGCCCACCTCTAAAGGCAATGAGCAGTTCTTC
CDR3aa: CASSLGFSGPTSKGNEQFF

d_gene: .
abundance: .
j_gene: TRBJ2-1
len: 14
v_gene: TRBV13
CDR3nt: TGTGCCAGCAGCTTAGGAGTCTCCTACAATGAGCAGTTCTTC
CDR3aa: CASSLGVSYNEQFF

d_gene: .
abundance: .
j_gene: TRBJ2-1
len: 16
v_gene: TRBV28
CDR3nt: TGTGCCAGCAGTTTGCTCGGGGCAGCAACCTACAATGAGCAGTTCTTC
CDR3aa: CASSLLGAATYNEQFF

d_gene: .
abundance: .
j_gene: TRBJ2-7
len: 13
v_gene: TRBV15
CDR3nt: TGTGCCACCAGCCAGGATGTCTCCTACGAGCAGTACTTC
CDR3aa: CATSQDVSYEQYF

d_gene: TRBD1
abundance: .
j_gene: TRBJ1-2
len: 15
v_gene: TRBV11-2
CDR3nt: TGTGCCAGCAACCCTGGGGACAGCCCGTGGTATGGCTACACCTTC
CDR3aa: CASNPGDSPWYGYTF

d_gene: TRBD2
abundance: .
j_gene: TRBJ2-7
len: 19
v_gene: TRBV13
CDR3nt: TGTGCCAGCAGCTCCCGAGGAGCGGGAGGCAACCTGGTCTCCTACGAGCAGTACTTC
CDR3aa: CASSSRGAGGNLVSYEQYF

d_gene: TRBD1
abundance: once
j_gene: TRBJ2-7
len: 14
v_gene: TRBV7-9
CDR3nt: TGTGCCAGCAGCCCCCGGGACAGCCTCTACGAGCAGTACTTC
CDR3aa: CASSPRDSLYEQYF

d_gene: TRBD2
abundance: few
j_gene: TRBJ2-3
len: 15
v_gene: TRBV6-1
CDR3nt: TGTGCCAGCAGTGCAAGCGGGAGCTTCCCAGATACGCAGTATTTT
CDR3aa: CASSASGSFPDTQYF

d_gene: TRBD1
abundance: .
j_gene: TRBJ2-3
len: 15
v_gene: TRBV7-3
CDR3nt: TGTGCCAGCAGCCTTGGACAGGGGTTGCCAGATACGCAGTATTTT
CDR3aa: CASSLGQGLPDTQYF

d_gene: .
abundance: .
j_gene: TRBJ2-5
len: 15
v_gene: TRBV27
CDR3nt: TGTGCCAGCAGTTTATCTCTGGGTGGAGAAGAGACCCAGTACTTC
CDR3aa: CASSLSLGGEETQYF

d_gene: TRBD2
abundance: .
j_gene: TRBJ2-1
len: 17
v_gene: TRBV19
CDR3nt: TGTGCCAGTAGTAACCCTAGCGGGCCCCACCTATACAATGAGCAGTTCTTC
CDR3aa: CASSNPSGPHLYNEQFF

d_gene: TRBD2
abundance: .
j_gene: TRBJ2-7
len: 15
v_gene: TRBV15
CDR3nt: TGTGCCACCAGCCCCGGGGCCACTAGCGGGTACGAGCAGTACTTC
CDR3aa: CATSPGATSGYEQYF

d_gene: TRBD1
abundance: .
j_gene: TRBJ2-7
len: 14
v_gene: TRBV6-1
CDR3nt: TGTGCCAGCAGACACAGGGGGAGATTTTACGAGCAGTACTTC
CDR3aa: CASRHRGRFYEQYF

d_gene: TRBD2
abundance: .
j_gene: TRBJ2-5
len: 14
v_gene: TRBV29-1
CDR3nt: TGCAGCGTTGTCGGAGCGGGAGGGGGAGAGACCCAGTACTTC
CDR3aa: CSVVGAGGGETQYF

d_gene: TRBD2
abundance: .
j_gene: TRBJ2-7
len: 15
v_gene: TRBV7-6
CDR3nt: TGTGCCAGCAGCTTAATGTCAGCGGGGGGCTACGAGCAGTACTTC
CDR3aa: CASSLMSAGGYEQYF

d_gene: .
abundance: .
j_gene: TRBJ2-2
len: 15
v_gene: TRBV4-1
CDR3nt: TGCGCCAGCAGCCTAAGAGAAAGGTTCACCGGGGAGCTGTTTTTT
CDR3aa: CASSLRERFTGELFF

d_gene: .
abundance: few
j_gene: TRBJ2-5
len: 13
v_gene: TRBV13
CDR3nt: TGTGCCAGCAGCTTTTACACGACGGAGACCCAGTACTTC
CDR3aa: CASSFYTTETQYF

d_gene: TRBD2
abundance: .
j_gene: TRBJ2-1
len: 15
v_gene: TRBV19
CDR3nt: TGTGCCAGTACGATTGGCGGGAGCCTGTACAATGAGCAGTTCTTC
CDR3aa: CASTIGGSLYNEQFF

d_gene: TRBD2
abundance: medium-sized
j_gene: TRBJ2-7
len: 14
v_gene: TRBV6-6
CDR3nt: TGTGCCAGCAGTTACTCGACTAGCGCCTACGAGCAGTACTTC
CDR3aa: CASSYSTSAYEQYF

d_gene: .
abundance: few
j_gene: TRBJ2-7
len: 15
v_gene: TRBV19
CDR3nt: TGTGCCAGTAGTATTGGGGGGAGCGGCTCCTACGAGCAGTACTTC
CDR3aa: CASSIGGSGSYEQYF

d_gene: .
abundance: .
j_gene: TRBJ2-7
len: 17
v_gene: TRBV4-1
CDR3nt: TGCGCCAGCAGCCAAGATTCCGGTGCGGGGCGGGCCTACGAGCAGTACTTC
CDR3aa: CASSQDSGAGRAYEQYF

d_gene: .
abundance: .
j_gene: TRBJ1-4
len: 18
v_gene: TRBV11-2
CDR3nt: TGTGCCAGCAGCTTGGGGGAGGCGGGGCTCAGGGCTTCTGAAAAACTGTTTTTT
CDR3aa: CASSLGEAGLRASEKLFF

d_gene: TRBD2
abundance: .
j_gene: TRBJ2-7
len: 12
v_gene: TRBV27
CDR3nt: TGTGCCAGCAGGGGGGGGAACTACGAGCAGTACTTC
CDR3aa: CASRGGNYEQYF

d_gene: .
abundance: .
j_gene: TRBJ2-7
len: 14
v_gene: TRBV5-4
CDR3nt: TGTGCCAGCAGCTTGGGGGCGGACACCTACGAGCAGTACTTC
CDR3aa: CASSLGADTYEQYF

d_gene: .
abundance: .
j_gene: TRBJ1-1
len: 14
v_gene: TRBV4-1
CDR3nt: TGCGCCAGCAGCCAAGATCGGCGGGTGACTGAAGCTTTCTTT
CDR3aa: CASSQDRRVTEAFF

d_gene: TRBD1
abundance: .
j_gene: TRBJ1-4
len: 13
v_gene: TRBV30
CDR3nt: TGTGCCTGGACGGACAGGGCGGATGAAAAACTGTTTTTT
CDR3aa: CAWTDRADEKLFF

d_gene: .
abundance: .
j_gene: TRBJ2-7
len: 12
v_gene: TRBV28
CDR3nt: TGTGCCACCGCGACGTGGGACTACGAGCAGTACTTC
CDR3aa: CATATWDYEQYF

d_gene: .
abundance: .
j_gene: TRBJ2-7
len: 13
v_gene: TRBV14
CDR3nt: TGTGCCAGCAGCCTCGGGCCGCGGGGCGAGCAGTACTTC
CDR3aa: CASSLGPRGEQYF

d_gene: .
abundance: .
j_gene: TRBJ2-1
len: 14
v_gene: TRBV27
CDR3nt: TGTGCCAGCATAGCGTCGGGACCTTTTAGCGGGCAGTTCTTC
CDR3aa: CASIASGPFSGQFF

d_gene: TRBD2
abundance: once
j_gene: TRBJ2-7
len: 15
v_gene: TRBV6-5
CDR3nt: TGTGCCAGCAGTTACTCGGGAGGGCCTTCCTACGAGCAGTACTTC
CDR3aa: CASSYSGGPSYEQYF

d_gene: .
abundance: few
j_gene: TRBJ2-7
len: 10
v_gene: TRBV27
CDR3nt: TGTGCCAGCAGTTCCTACGAGCAGTACTTC
CDR3aa: CASSSYEQYF

d_gene: TRBD1
abundance: once
j_gene: TRBJ2-3
len: 15
v_gene: TRBV29-1
CDR3nt: TGCAGCGTTGCCCGGTATGCGGACAGGGAGCAAACGCAGTATTTT
CDR3aa: CSVARYADREQTQYF

d_gene: .
abundance: .
j_gene: TRBJ1-4
len: 15
v_gene: TRBV6-1
CDR3nt: TGTGCCAGCAGTGAGCTCGGGACGAATAATGAAAAACTGTTTTTT
CDR3aa: CASSELGTNNEKLFF

d_gene: .
abundance: .
j_gene: TRBJ2-3
len: 14
v_gene: TRBV6-6
CDR3nt: TGTGCCAGCAGTTACTCCAATAGTTTTGATACGCAGTATTTT
CDR3aa: CASSYSNSFDTQYF

d_gene: .
abundance: once
j_gene: TRBJ2-3
len: 14
v_gene: TRBV5-4
CDR3nt: TGTGCCAGCAGCTTGGGTAGAAGCACAGATACGCAGTATTTT
CDR3aa: CASSLGRSTDTQYF

d_gene: .
abundance: .
j_gene: TRBJ1-2
len: 14
v_gene: TRBV28
CDR3nt: TGTGCCAGCAGTTTCACCGACACGTCCTATGGCTACACCTTC
CDR3aa: CASSFTDTSYGYTF

d_gene: TRBD2
abundance: .
j_gene: TRBJ2-1
len: 17
v_gene: TRBV7-4
CDR3nt: TGTGCCAGCAGCTTAGACCCTGGGACTAGCTATAACAATGAGCAGTTCTTC
CDR3aa: CASSLDPGTSYNNEQFF

d_gene: .
abundance: .
j_gene: TRBJ2-7
len: 17
v_gene: TRBV6-1
CDR3nt: TGTGCCAGCAGTGAAGATCCTTGGGACGGAGTCTCCTACGAGCAGTACTTC
CDR3aa: CASSEDPWDGVSYEQYF

d_gene: TRBD1
abundance: few
j_gene: TRBJ1-3
len: 13
v_gene: TRBV5-1
CDR3nt: TGCGCCAGCAGCGGAGGACAGGTGAACACCATATATTTT
CDR3aa: CASSGGQVNTIYF